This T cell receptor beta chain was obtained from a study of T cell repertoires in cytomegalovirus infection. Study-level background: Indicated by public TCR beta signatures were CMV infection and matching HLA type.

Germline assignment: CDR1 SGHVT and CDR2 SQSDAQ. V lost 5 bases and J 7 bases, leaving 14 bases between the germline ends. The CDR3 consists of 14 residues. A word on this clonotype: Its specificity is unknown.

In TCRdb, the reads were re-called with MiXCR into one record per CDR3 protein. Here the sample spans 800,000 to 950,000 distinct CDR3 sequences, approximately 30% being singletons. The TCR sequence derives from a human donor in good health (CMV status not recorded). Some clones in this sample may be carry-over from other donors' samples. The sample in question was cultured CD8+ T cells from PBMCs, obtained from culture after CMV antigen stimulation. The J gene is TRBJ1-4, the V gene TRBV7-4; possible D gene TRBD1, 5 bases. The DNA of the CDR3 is TGTGCCAGCAGCGCGGGACTGCGGGGTGAAAAACTGTTTTTT. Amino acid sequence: CASSAGLRGEKLFF.